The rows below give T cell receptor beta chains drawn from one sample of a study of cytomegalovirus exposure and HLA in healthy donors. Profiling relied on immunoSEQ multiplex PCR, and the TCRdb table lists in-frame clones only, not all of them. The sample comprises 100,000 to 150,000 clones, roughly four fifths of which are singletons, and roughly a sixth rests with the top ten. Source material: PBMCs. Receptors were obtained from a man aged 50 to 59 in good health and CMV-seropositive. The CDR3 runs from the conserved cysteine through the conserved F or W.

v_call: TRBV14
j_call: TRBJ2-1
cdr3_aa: CASSQVRAAGEVQFF

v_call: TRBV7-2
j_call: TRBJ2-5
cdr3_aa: CASSLGSTSGETQYF

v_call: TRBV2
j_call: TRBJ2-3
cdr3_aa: CATSGLAGTDTQYF

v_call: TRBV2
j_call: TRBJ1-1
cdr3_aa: CASQTTWTANTEAFF

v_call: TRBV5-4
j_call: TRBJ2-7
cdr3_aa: CASSLASAGAYEQYF

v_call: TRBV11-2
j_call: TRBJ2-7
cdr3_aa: CASSPRDRAGEQYF

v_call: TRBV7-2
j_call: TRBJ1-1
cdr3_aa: CASSLAFSEAFF

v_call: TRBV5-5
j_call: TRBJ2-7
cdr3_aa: CASRGLGGSYEQYF

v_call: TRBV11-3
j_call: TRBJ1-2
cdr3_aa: CASSSPGNYGYTF

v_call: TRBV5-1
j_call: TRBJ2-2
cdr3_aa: CASSLVRTNTGELFF

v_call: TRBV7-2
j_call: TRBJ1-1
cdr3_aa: CASSLAGGTGLMNTEAFF

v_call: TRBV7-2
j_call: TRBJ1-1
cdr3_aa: CASSLPRTPEAFF

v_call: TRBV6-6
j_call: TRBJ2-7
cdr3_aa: CASSYSEAGGHEQYF

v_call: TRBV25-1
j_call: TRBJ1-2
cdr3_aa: CASRGPRGLAGYTF

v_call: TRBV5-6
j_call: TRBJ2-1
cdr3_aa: CASSYPSGSNEQFF

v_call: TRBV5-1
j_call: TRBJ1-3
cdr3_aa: CASSGTGGNTIYF

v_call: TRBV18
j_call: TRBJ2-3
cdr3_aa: CASSRYTGPSTDTQYF

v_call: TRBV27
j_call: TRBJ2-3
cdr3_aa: CASSRAGGITDTQYF

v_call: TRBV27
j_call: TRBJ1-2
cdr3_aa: CASSLSPGGYGYTF

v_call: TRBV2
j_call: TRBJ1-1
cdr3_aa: CASLEGVNTEAFF

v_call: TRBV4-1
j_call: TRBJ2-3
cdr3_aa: CASSHTPGGKGTDTQYF

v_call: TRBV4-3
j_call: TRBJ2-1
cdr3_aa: CASSQAQGNEQFF

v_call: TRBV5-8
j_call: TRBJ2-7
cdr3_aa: CASSSFRLWMGWQYF

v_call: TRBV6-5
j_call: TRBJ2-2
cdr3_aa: CASSGQWNTGELFF

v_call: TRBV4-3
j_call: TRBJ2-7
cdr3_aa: CASSQGAGPYEQYF

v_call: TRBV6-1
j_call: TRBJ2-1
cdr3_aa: CASSGVRPPLTYNEQFF

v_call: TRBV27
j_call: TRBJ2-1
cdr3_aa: CASTNSYNEQFF

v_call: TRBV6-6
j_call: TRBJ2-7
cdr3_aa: CASSYSKGAYEQYF

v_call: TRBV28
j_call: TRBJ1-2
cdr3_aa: CASSLHSPAYGYTF

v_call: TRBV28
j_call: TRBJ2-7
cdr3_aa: CASRPAQGTGGMEQYF

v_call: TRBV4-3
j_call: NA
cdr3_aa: CASSQDRRGFIYEQYF

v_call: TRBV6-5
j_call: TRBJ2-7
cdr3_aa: CASSRDNTYEQYF

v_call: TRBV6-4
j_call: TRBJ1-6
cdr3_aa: CASSDSLGGGTLHF

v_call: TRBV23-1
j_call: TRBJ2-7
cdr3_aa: CAPGGQYF

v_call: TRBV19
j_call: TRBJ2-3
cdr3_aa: CASSILLSSPRQYF

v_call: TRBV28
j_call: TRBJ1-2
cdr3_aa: CASSRQGAGGYTF

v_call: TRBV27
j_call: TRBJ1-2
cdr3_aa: CASSLGGYDGYTF

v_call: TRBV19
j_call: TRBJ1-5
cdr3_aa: CASSIDREGRNQPQHF

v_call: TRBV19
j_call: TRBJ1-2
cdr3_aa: CASSRPQFYGYTF

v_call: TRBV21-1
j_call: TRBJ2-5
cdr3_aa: CASRERETQYF

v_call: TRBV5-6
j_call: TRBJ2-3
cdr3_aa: CASSWGGFAQYF

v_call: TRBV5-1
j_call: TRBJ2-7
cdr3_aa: CASSSGPGGHEQYF

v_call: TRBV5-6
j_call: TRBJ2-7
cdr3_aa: CASSFRRSRGISYEQYF

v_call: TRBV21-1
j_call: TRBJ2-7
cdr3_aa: CASSRAPGQSLQAYEQYF

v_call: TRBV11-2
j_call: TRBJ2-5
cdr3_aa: CASSSRGTSGGQETQYF

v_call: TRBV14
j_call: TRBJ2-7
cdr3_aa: CASSQWGQNGYEQYF

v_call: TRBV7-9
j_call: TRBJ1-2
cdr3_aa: CASSFLDIHNYGYTF

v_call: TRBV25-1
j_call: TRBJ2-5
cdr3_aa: CASSSDRVETQYF

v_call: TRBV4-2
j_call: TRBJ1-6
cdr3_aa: CASSQAQVLSSYNSPLHF

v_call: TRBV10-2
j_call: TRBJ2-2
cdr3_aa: CASSDLGHPSTGELFF

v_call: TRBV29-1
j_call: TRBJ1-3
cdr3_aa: CSLRKQGRNPGNTIYF

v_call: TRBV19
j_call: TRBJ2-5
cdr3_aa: CASSKGTGAGGTQYF

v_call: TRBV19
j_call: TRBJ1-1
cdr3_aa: CATTSIQGIVSAFF

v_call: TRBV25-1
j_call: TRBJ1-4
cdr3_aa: CASSDRGGEEKLFF

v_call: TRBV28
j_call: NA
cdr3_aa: CASSSGRGYEQYF